This is a list of T cell receptor beta chains from one sample in a study of cytomegalovirus exposure and HLA in healthy donors. The table came from immunoSEQ multiplex PCR; TCRdb's copy has only in-frame clones and leaves some out. This sample contains 200,000 to 250,000 clones. Sequencing was done on a sample of PBMCs. The receptor source for this set is a woman aged 25-40 years in good health and CMV-seropositive. CDR3s include the opening cysteine and the closing phenylalanine or tryptophan. The D gene is left open where the match is weak.

>NA|TRBJ2-3|TRBV13
CASSYGDTQYF
TGTGCCAGCAGCTACGGAGATACGCAGTATTTT
>NA|TRBJ2-7|TRBV28
CASSDDSDEQYF
TGTGCCAGCAGTGACGACAGTGACGAGCAGTACTTC
>TRBD1|TRBJ2-6|TRBV18
CASSSPGQNSGANVLTF
TGTGCCAGCTCATCCCCGGGACAGAACTCTGGGGCCAACGTCCTGACTTTC
>NA|TRBJ2-5|TRBV4-1
CASSQDRLPQYF
TGCGCCAGCAGCCAAGATCGGTTGCCCCAGTACTTC
>TRBD1|TRBJ2-5|TRBV11-2
CASSLGPGTGIVETQYF
TGTGCCAGCAGCTTAGGTCCCGGGACAGGGATTGTAGAGACCCAGTACTTC
>NA|TRBJ1-1|TRBV5-1
CASSRQRQGSSEAFF
TGCGCCAGCAGCCGACAGAGGCAGGGAAGCTCTGAAGCTTTCTTT
>TRBD1|TRBJ1-1|TRBV18
CASSPPGTGGVKRVEAFF
TGTGCCAGCTCACCACCCGGGACAGGGGGCGTTAAGCGGGTTGAAGCTTTCTTT
>NA|TRBJ1-1|TRBV12-2
CASRLKLVFLGDRENTEAFF
TGTGCAAGTCGCTTAAAGTTGGTATTCTTAGGGGACAGGGAGAACACTGAAGCTTTCTTT
>TRBD2|TRBJ2-1|TRBV5-1
CASSRGLAGAISYNEQFF
TGCGCCAGCAGCCGGGGACTAGCGGGGGCCATCTCCTACAATGAGCAGTTCTTC
>TRBD2|TRBJ2-3|TRBV2
CASSELAGVSTDTQYF
TGTGCCAGCAGTGAATTGGCGGGAGTTAGTACAGATACGCAGTATTTT
>NA|TRBJ1-2|TRBV30
CAWSVPGGGYTF
TGTGCCTGGAGTGTACCGGGAGGAGGCTACACCTTC
>TRBD1|TRBJ1-2|TRBV7-2
CASSLEQGLSHGYTF
TGTGCCAGCAGCTTAGAACAGGGGCTCTCCCATGGCTACACCTTC
>TRBD2|TRBJ2-2|TRBV29-1
CSALAENTGELFF
TGCAGCGCACTAGCGGAGAACACCGGGGAGCTGTTTTTT
>TRBD1|TRBJ1-4|TRBV5-4
CASSLRQGKEKLFF
TGTGCCAGCAGCCTCAGACAGGGGAAGGAAAAACTGTTTTTT
>TRBD1|TRBJ2-7|TRBV30
CAWSVQGGFSYEQYF
TGTGCCTGGAGCGTACAGGGGGGCTTCTCCTACGAGCAGTACTTC
>TRBD2|TRBJ2-5|TRBV7-2
CASSPRLAGGQETQYF
TGTGCCAGCAGCCCCCGACTAGCGGGGGGCCAAGAGACCCAGTACTTC
>TRBD1|TRBJ2-7|TRBV4-1
CASSREDRVYEQYF
TGCGCCAGCAGCCGAGAAGACAGGGTCTACGAGCAGTACTTC
>NA|TRBJ1-3|TRBV25-1
CASSGWDKASGNTIYF
TGTGCCAGCAGTGGCTGGGACAAAGCCTCTGGAAACACCATATATTTT
>NA|TRBJ2-7|TRBV11-2
CASSLSGSYEQYF
TGTGCCAGCAGCTTATCAGGCTCCTACGAGCAGTACTTC
>TRBD1|TRBJ2-5|TRBV5-1
CASSVGRQGQETQYF
TGCGCCAGCAGCGTAGGACGACAGGGACAAGAGACCCAGTACTTC
>TRBD2|TRBJ2-4|TRBV28
CASSSLGLTQYF
TGTGCCAGCAGTTCACTGGGACTAACTCAGTACTTC
>TRBD2|TRBJ2-2|TRBV5-1
CASSSPSGGDTGELFF
TGCGCCAGCAGCTCGCCTAGCGGGGGGGACACCGGGGAGCTGTTTTTT